This T cell receptor beta chain stems from a study of molecular identifiers for immune sequencing clone quantification. General study points: Effector cells kept over 98% of their molecules in clones above 20 RNA copies, while naive cells kept under 1% there. Clone sizes could be underestimated for highly expanded clones when identical TCR molecules share a barcode.

Source material for naive CD8 libraries was about 19,000 to 1,100,000 sorted cells, with 10%, 30% or 50% RNA. In its sample, this clonotype was seen once. Its specificity is not known. A junction boundary mismatches the germline segment, possibly from a read error. Both previously described methods and listed TCR primers were employed to make bulk TCR libraries. TCRdb re-derived calls from the PCR reads in MiXCR, one entry per CDR3 protein. The repertoire has over 600,000 distinct CDR3 sequences, 15% to 20% of them found once; the top ten carry around 0.9%. There are 17 residues in the CDR3. The sequencing input was naive CD8+ T cells from blood, with Jurkat cell RNA spiked in. Subset indicated: FACS-sorted CD8+CD4-CCR7+CD45RA+ naive T cells. The chain links TRBV5-3 to TRBJ2-2; a possible D gene is TRBD2 (6 bases). TRBV5-3 is an ORF for which the function is uncertain. This clonotype was obtained from a human donor in good health. Some libraries in this study had Jurkat cell RNA spiked in. In DNA form, the CDR3 reads TGTGCCAGCAGCTTTGGGATTGGGACGGGAGATGCCGAGGAGCTGTTTTTT. Translating gives CASSFGIGTGDAEELFF.